The 15 T cell receptor beta chains below were found in one sample sequenced in a study of T cells after yellow fever vaccination. TCRdb re-derived calls from the 5' RACE reads in MiXCR, one entry per CDR3 protein. The profile shows around 25,000 distinct CDR3 sequences, less than 3.5% of them singletons. This material consisted of PBMCs, either bulk or a sorted T-cell subset (CD4+, CD8+, memory, or dextramer-sorted; not recorded which), taken roughly 47 days after the first yellow fever vaccination. All receptors come from a man aged 18 to 29 who received the YFV17D yellow fever vaccine.

Note on this clonotype: A much larger clone lies a single base off, so this may be a read error. The gene calls are TRBV6-6 and TRBJ1-4; TRBD1 might be the D (6 bases). Trimming took off 6 bases at V and 8 bases at J, with 13 bases between the two ends. Looked up from germline, CDR1 is MNHNY and CDR2 is SVGAGI (reference sequence). This CDR3 spans 13 amino acids. CDR3 residues: CASRRGAWEKLFF. The CDR3 DNA follows: TGTGCCAGCAGGAGGGGGGCATGGGAAAAACTGTTTTTT.

Many counts were recorded for this clonotype. This chain links TRBV12-3 or TRBV12-4 with TRBJ1-3; D remains unclear. This CDR3 is built from 13 residues. Trimming stripped 5 bases from V and 0 bases from J, with 5 bases between. Written as DNA, the CDR3 is TGTGCCAGCAGTACAGCCTCTGGAAACACCATATATTTT. It is translated as CASSTASGNTIYF.

The table lists this clonotype with many counts. This chain uses TRBV7-8 with TRBJ2-3; perhaps TRBD2 as D (5 bases). Germline V gives CDR1 SGHVS, CDR2 FQNEAQ. There are 14 residues in the CDR3. The V and J ends lost 2 bases and 5 bases respectively, with 11 bases between them. The CDR3 loop is CASSLPLGGDTQYF. CDR3 bases: TGTGCCAGCAGCTTACCCCTCGGAGGAGATACGCAGTATTTT.

This clonotype was recorded at least ten times. The gene calls are TRBV5-1 and TRBJ2-3; TRBD2 aligns across 12 bases. From germline, CDR1 is SGHRS and CDR2 YFSETQ. The CDR3 spans 16 residues. J gave up 3 bases and V 2 bases, and 4 bases lay outside the gene matches. CDR3 sequence (DNA): TGCGCCAGCAGCTTTGGACTAGCGGGACTGACAGATACGCAGTATTTT. Protein sequence: CASSFGLAGLTDTQYF.

This clonotype was recorded at least ten times. The J gene is TRBJ2-1, the V gene TRBV11-3; TRBD2 matches at 11 bases. V gave up 1 base and J gave up 9 bases; unmatched junction bases: 8. CDR3 length: 16 residues. Germline V gene sequence: CDR1 SGHNT, CDR2 YENEEA. The CDR3 nucleotides are TGTGCCAGCAGCTTAGGCCTAGCGGGGGGATACGGTGAGCAGTTCTTC. Translating gives CASSLGLAGGYGEQFF.

There are many counts of this clonotype. The J gene is TRBJ1-2, the V gene TRBV6-5; tentative D call: TRBD1 (6 bases). Germline lookup yields CDR1 MNHEY and CDR2 SVGAGI. The germline V and J ends were trimmed by 0 bases and 8 bases, with 10 bases remaining between them. This CDR3 region has 13 residues. CDR3 amino acids: CASSYSTGGGYTF. CDR3 coding DNA: TGTGCCAGCAGTTACTCGACCGGGGGCGGCTACACCTTC.

This clonotype was seen many times. V gene TRBV28 combines with J gene TRBJ2-7; D is possibly TRBD1 (5 bases). The germline gives CDR1 MDHEN, CDR2 SYDVKM. The CDR3 runs 12 residues. The V gene lost 3 bases and the J gene lost 7 bases, with 10 bases spanning the gap. CDR3 sequence (DNA): TGTGCCAGCAGTTTGTACAGGAGAGAGCAGTACTTC. The encoded protein is CASSLYRREQYF.

The sample holds many counts of this clonotype. The chain has TRBV15 and TRBJ2-5; 9 bases are shared with TRBD1. The CDR3 is 13 residues long. Germline CDR1 and CDR2: LNHNV and YYDKDF (reference sequence). The trim removed 1 base at V and 14 bases at J, leaving 8 bases unmatched. The CDR3 DNA is TGTGCCACCAGCAGAGGCATGAGACAGGGGGTTTACTTC. Translating it yields CATSRGMRQGVYF.

In this sample, this clonotype turned up many times. This chain uses TRBV12-3 or TRBV12-4 with TRBJ2-5; D gene unclear. V shed 2 bases and J shed 1 base, with 8 bases lying between them. CDR3 size: 14 residues. The CDR3 protein is CASSLRSSQETQYF. The CDR3 bases are TGTGCCAGCAGTTTAAGATCTAGCCAAGAGACCCAGTACTTC.

At least ten counts were recorded for this clonotype. Here the CDR3 reads CASSPTGNTTGELFF. The CDR3 bases are TGTGCCAGCAGCCCCACAGGGAATACCACCGGGGAGCTGTTTTTT. The chain carries TRBV21-1 and TRBJ2-2; no check of the table's D call, TRBD1, against the DNA was made. TRBV21-1 is a pseudogene locus. This CDR3 is 15 amino acids long.

This clonotype was seen repeatedly, ten times or more. The rearrangement uses TRBV10-3 and TRBJ1-2, with D possibly matching TRBD1 (5 bases). This CDR3 contains 11 residues. Germline-derived CDR1 and CDR2 are ENHRY and SYGVKD. The V gene lost 7 bases and the J gene lost 4 bases, with 7 bases spanning the gap. DNA for the CDR3: TGTGCCATCAAGGGGAGCTATGGCTACACCTTC. Its protein product is CAIKGSYGYTF.

Many counts were recorded for this clonotype. This rearrangement joins TRBV6-5 to TRBJ1-2; TRBD1 might be the D (6 bases). This CDR3 is built from 13 residues. Germline assignment: CDR1 MNHEY and CDR2 SVGAGI. V lost 6 bases and J 7 bases, leaving 15 bases between the germline ends. The CDR3 reads CASSFGGPIGYTF. The DNA of the CDR3 is TGTGCCAGCAGCTTCGGGGGGCCTATTGGCTACACCTTC.

This clonotype has at least ten counts. V usage is TRBV5-1 and J usage is TRBJ2-7, with a weak D call TRBD1 (6 bases). V was trimmed by 4 bases and J by 0 bases, leaving 14 bases between them. This CDR3 is 15 amino acids long. Per the germline V gene, CDR1 is SGHRS and CDR2 is YFSETQ. CDR3 nucleotides: TGCGCCAGCAGCGCCACAGGGTTACGCTCCTACGAGCAGTACTTC. Translation gives CASSATGLRSYEQYF.

This clonotype has a count of ten or more. This chain links TRBV6-2 or TRBV6-3 with TRBJ2-7; D possibly corresponds to TRBD1 (5 bases). V was trimmed by 6 bases and J by 2 bases, leaving 11 bases between them. Germline CDR1 MNHEY, CDR2 SVGEGT. The CDR3 runs to 13 residues. The DNA of the CDR3 is TGTGCCAGCAGGCCCCCGGACACCTACGAGCAGTACGTC. Protein product: CASRPPDTYEQYV.

The CDR3 here is CACSKARGSGANTGELFF. For the CDR3, the DNA is TGTGCCTGCTCCAAAGCCCGGGGAAGCGGGGCCAACACCGGGGAGCTGTTTTTT. The chain is built from TRBV3-1 and TRBJ2-2; 7 bases line up with TRBD2. Per germline, CDR1 LGHDT and CDR2 YNNKEL (reference sequence). This CDR3 spans 18 amino acids. J was trimmed by 2 bases and V by 11 bases; bases with no gene match: 20.